This is a list of T cell receptor beta chains from one sample in a study of cytomegalovirus exposure and HLA in healthy donors. Method: immunoSEQ multiplex PCR; TCRdb's copy keeps in-frame clones and lacks some. The sample includes 180,000 or so clones, around 78% seen only once; the top ten take 1.5% to 2%. The specimen was PBMCs. These TCRs come from a man in his late teens or twenties in good health and CMV-seronegative. Both conserved end residues are part of each CDR3. D genes are given only for firm matches. Size values are once, few and many counts, or a class for expanded clones, and some rows have none.

j_gene,d_gene,v_gene,abundance,CDR3nt,CDR3aa
TRBJ2-3,.,TRBV5-4,.,TGTGCCAGCAGCTTCGAGGGAATCTTGGCAGATACGCAGTATTTT,CASSFEGILADTQYF
TRBJ1-1,.,TRBV2,.,TGTGCCAGCAGTAGACAGCAGAACACTGAAGCTTTCTTT,CASSRQQNTEAFF
TRBJ2-7,.,TRBV4-1,.,TGCGCCAGCAGCCAAGGGGAGACCGAGCGCGAGCAGTACTTC,CASSQGETEREQYF
TRBJ2-7,.,TRBV5-4,.,TGTGCCAGCAGCTTGCCCCAGCAGGGGAATCACGAGCAGTACTTC,CASSLPQQGNHEQYF
TRBJ1-1,.,TRBV30,.,TGTGCCTGGAGAACAGATATGAACACTGAAGCTTTCTTT,CAWRTDMNTEAFF
TRBJ1-6,.,TRBV7-3,.,TGTGCCAGCGCGACAGCCCATAATTCACCCCTCCACTTT,CASATAHNSPLHF
TRBJ1-3,.,TRBV6-6,.,TGTACCAGCATGAAGAGCGGAAACACCATATATTTT,CTSMKSGNTIYF
TRBJ2-7,.,TRBV30,few,TGTGCCTGGGGGAGCCAGGGGTACGAGCAGTACTTC,CAWGSQGYEQYF
TRBJ1-4,.,TRBV2,.,TGTGCCAGCAGGGGACACCTGACAACTAATGAAAAACTGTTTTTT,CASRGHLTTNEKLFF
TRBJ2-7,.,TRBV25-1,.,TGTGCCAGCAGGGGGGACACGTCATTCGGCGAGCAGTACTTC,CASRGDTSFGEQYF
TRBJ1-1,TRBD1,TRBV5-4,.,TGTGCCAGCAGCCCCGGACAGGGGAACACTGAAGCTTTCTTT,CASSPGQGNTEAFF
TRBJ1-2,.,TRBV27,.,TGTGCCAGCAGTGGACAAAGTGGCTACACCTTC,CASSGQSGYTF
TRBJ2-1,TRBD1,TRBV12-5,few,TGTGCTAGTGGATCGGACAGGGGGGGAGTTAGAGGGCAGTTCTTC,CASGSDRGGVRGQFF
TRBJ2-7,TRBD1,TRBV5-1,.,TGCGCCAGCAGCCCGCACGGGACAGGGCAACCCTACGAGCAGTACTTC,CASSPHGTGQPYEQYF
TRBJ1-1,.,TRBV5-6,few,TGTGCCAGCGCGGGGAACACTGAAGCTTTCTTT,CASAGNTEAFF
TRBJ2-4,.,TRBV27,.,TGTGCCAGCAGTTTATCTTTTAGTGTGCGGGACATTCAGTACTTC,CASSLSFSVRDIQYF
TRBJ1-4,TRBD1,TRBV2,.,TGTGCCAGCACTTGGACAGGGGATGAAAAACTGTTTTTT,CASTWTGDEKLFF
TRBJ2-1,TRBD2,TRBV7-3,once,TGTGCCAGCAGCCCGGGGACTAGCGCTGATGAGCAGTTCTTC,CASSPGTSADEQFF
TRBJ2-7,TRBD2,TRBV7-9,.,TGTGCCAGCAGCGGGACTAGCGTTTCCTACGAGCAGTACTTC,CASSGTSVSYEQYF
TRBJ2-7,TRBD2,TRBV19,few,TGTGCCAGTAGTATAAAGACTAGCGGTCTGGGTACATCCTACGAGCAGTACTTC,CASSIKTSGLGTSYEQYF
TRBJ2-7,TRBD2,TRBV27,.,TGTGCCAGCAGTCCCCAAACTAGCGGGACCTACGAGCAGTACTTC,CASSPQTSGTYEQYF
TRBJ1-1,.,TRBV25-1,few,TGTGCCAGCAGGAGAAACACTGAAGCTTTCTTT,CASRRNTEAFF
TRBJ2-7,.,TRBV10-1,many,TGCGCCAGCGTGCCCCGGGCCCCGAGCGGCTACGAGCAGTACTTC,CASVPRAPSGYEQYF
TRBJ1-4,TRBD1,TRBV28,.,TGTGCCAGCAGTCCACTGACAGGGAACGCTGAAAAACTGTTTTTT,CASSPLTGNAEKLFF
TRBJ2-1,.,TRBV6-5,.,TGTGCCAGCAGTTACGGGGCTGAGCAGTTCTTC,CASSYGAEQFF